This T cell receptor (beta chain) stems from a study of cytomegalovirus exposure and HLA in healthy donors. Overall study: The approximately 120 validation repertoires, a later analysis reported, used the same platform as the 666 first-cohort repertoires. Findings and limits, study-wide: For cytomegalovirus status, the classifier reportedly gave diagnoses with high specificity and sensitivity. Investigators reported around 150 TCR beta chains as tied to cytomegalovirus.

TCRdb keeps only in-frame clones here, not all; method: immunoSEQ multiplex PCR. Seen here are 90,000 to 150,000 clones, roughly 90% observed once, and the top ten hold 6% to 7%. On this clone itself: No antigen is known for it.

Per the germline V gene, CDR1 is SGDLS and CDR2 is YYNGEE. This CDR3 is built from 14 residues. V lost 0 bases and J 6 bases, leaving 11 bases between the germline ends. The sequenced sample consisted of PBMCs. This sequence joins TRBV9 and TRBJ2-3; D perhaps matches TRBD2 (6 bases). The sequence derives from a woman between 18 and 30 years old in good health and CMV-seropositive. CDR3 sequence: CASSVAGESDTQYF. Here the CDR3 DNA reads TGTGCCAGCAGCGTAGCGGGAGAAAGCGATACGCAGTATTTT.